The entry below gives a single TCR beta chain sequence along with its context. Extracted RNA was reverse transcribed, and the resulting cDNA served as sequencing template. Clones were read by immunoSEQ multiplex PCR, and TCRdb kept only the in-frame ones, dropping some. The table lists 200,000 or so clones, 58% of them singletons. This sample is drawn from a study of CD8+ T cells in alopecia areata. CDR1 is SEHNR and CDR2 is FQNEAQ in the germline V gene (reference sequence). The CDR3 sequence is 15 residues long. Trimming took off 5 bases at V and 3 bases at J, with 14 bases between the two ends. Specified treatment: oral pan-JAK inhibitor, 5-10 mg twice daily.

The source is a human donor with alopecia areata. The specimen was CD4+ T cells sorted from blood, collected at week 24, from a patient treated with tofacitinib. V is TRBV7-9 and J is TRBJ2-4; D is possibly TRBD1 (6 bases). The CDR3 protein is CASSISRGGKNIQYF. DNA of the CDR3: TGTGCCAGCAGCATTTCCAGGGGTGGCAAAAACATTCAGTACTTC. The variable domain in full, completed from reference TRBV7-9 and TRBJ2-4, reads DTGVSQNPRHKITKRGQNVTFRCDPISEHNRLYWYRQTLGQGPEFLTYFQNEAQLEKSRLLSDRFSAERPKGSFSTLEIQRTEQGDSAMYLCASSISRGGKNIQYFGAGTRLSVL.